In this sample, the clone carrying this T cell receptor (beta chain) turned up a few times. What it binds is unknown. PCR involved 60 Vbeta and 13 Jbeta primers. Generated by immunoSEQ multiplex PCR, the TCRdb table keeps only in-frame clones and is missing some. The table includes under 95,000 clones, over 70% detected once. The record originates from a study of cytomegalovirus exposure and HLA in healthy donors. General study results and limits: In a later analysis, TCR beta V- and J-gene trimming showed a link to a missense DCLRE1C variant.

The sequenced sample was PBMCs. This TCR came from a male donor in good health and CMV-seronegative.

The CDR3 here is CASSLGAPPSYNEQFF. CDR3 bases: TGTGCCAGCAGCTTAGGGGCCCCACCCTCCTACAATGAGCAGTTCTTC. This chain links TRBV7-6 with TRBJ2-1, with unresolved D. Germline CDR1 SGHVS, CDR2 FNYEAQ. V lost 1 base and J lost 0, with 10 bases in between. This CDR3 contains 16 residues.